These T cell receptor beta chains were read from a single sample in a study of cytomegalovirus exposure and HLA in healthy donors. Using immunoSEQ multiplex PCR, the repertoire was profiled, and TCRdb retains in-frame clones only, with some absent. The table lists some 100,000 clones, 70% to 80% of them singletons. What was sequenced was PBMCs. The receptor source for this set is a female donor in good health and CMV-seropositive. The CDR3 runs from the conserved cysteine through the conserved F or W. A D gene is named only where the DNA matches it firmly. A row's size may be missing; if present it is once, few, many or a size class.

clone size: -
J gene: TRBJ1-4
D gene: -
V gene: TRBV11-3
CDR3 DNA: TGTGCCAGCAGCCGGACGGGGGGCTCGTATGAAAAACTGTTTTTT
CDR3 protein: CASSRTGGSYEKLFF

clone size: -
J gene: TRBJ2-6
D gene: TRBD1
V gene: TRBV7-9
CDR3 DNA: TGTGCCAGCAGCTTAGATGGGACAGGGGGGTCCTCTGGGGCCAACGTCCTGACTTTC
CDR3 protein: CASSLDGTGGSSGANVLTF

clone size: few
J gene: TRBJ1-4
D gene: TRBD1
V gene: TRBV18
CDR3 DNA: TGTGCCAGCTCACTGCGACAGGGCTCGACTAATGAAAAACTGTTTTTT
CDR3 protein: CASSLRQGSTNEKLFF

clone size: few
J gene: TRBJ1-3
D gene: TRBD1
V gene: TRBV6-5
CDR3 DNA: TGTGCCAGCAGCATCGACAGGGAGGGAAACACCATATATTTT
CDR3 protein: CASSIDREGNTIYF

clone size: -
J gene: TRBJ2-5
D gene: TRBD1
V gene: TRBV5-1
CDR3 DNA: TGCGCCAGCAGCAGACTGTCCCGGGACAGGGTCAGCGAAGAGACCCAGTACTTC
CDR3 protein: CASSRLSRDRVSEETQYF

clone size: few
J gene: TRBJ1-1
D gene: -
V gene: TRBV7-2
CDR3 DNA: TGTGCCAGCAGCTTGCGGGGGCGAGGTCTAGTTCAAGCGGCTTTCTTT
CDR3 protein: CASSLRGRGLVQAAFF

clone size: -
J gene: TRBJ2-7
D gene: -
V gene: TRBV11-1
CDR3 DNA: TGTGCCAGCAGCCTTTGGAGGAGGGCCCCCTACGAGCAGTACTTC
CDR3 protein: CASSLWRRAPYEQYF

clone size: few
J gene: TRBJ2-7
D gene: -
V gene: TRBV29-1
CDR3 DNA: TGCAGCGTCGCCCAGGGGAGGGCTACGAACTACGAGCAGTACTTC
CDR3 protein: CSVAQGRATNYEQYF

clone size: -
J gene: TRBJ2-7
D gene: TRBD2
V gene: TRBV6-5
CDR3 DNA: TGTGCCAGCCGAGCGGGAGTAAGCTCCTACGAGCAGTACTTC
CDR3 protein: CASRAGVSSYEQYF

clone size: -
J gene: TRBJ2-4
D gene: -
V gene: TRBV10-1
CDR3 DNA: TGCGCCAGCAGTACCCTGGACAGGGAGGGCAGTCAGTACTTC
CDR3 protein: CASSTLDREGSQYF

clone size: -
J gene: TRBJ2-3
D gene: TRBD2
V gene: TRBV29-1
CDR3 DNA: TGCAGCGTTGATTCCGGGACTATGGTCGGGGATACGCAGTATTTT
CDR3 protein: CSVDSGTMVGDTQYF

clone size: few
J gene: TRBJ1-3
D gene: -
V gene: TRBV27
CDR3 DNA: TGTGCCAGCAGACCCCGGACGGAGGCGGACACCATATATTTT
CDR3 protein: CASRPRTEADTIYF

clone size: -
J gene: TRBJ1-3
D gene: -
V gene: TRBV30
CDR3 DNA: TGTGCCTGGATTGGGAGGGTCTCTGGAAACACCATATATTTT
CDR3 protein: CAWIGRVSGNTIYF

clone size: -
J gene: TRBJ2-1
D gene: TRBD2
V gene: TRBV5-1
CDR3 DNA: TGCGCCAGCAGCCCTTCTGCCGGGACTAGCAGAGATTACAATGAGCAGTTCTTC
CDR3 protein: CASSPSAGTSRDYNEQFF

clone size: -
J gene: TRBJ2-2
D gene: -
V gene: TRBV19
CDR3 DNA: TGTGCCAGTAGTATAGGAGGCAGCGGAAGAGACACCGGGGAGCTGTTTTTT
CDR3 protein: CASSIGGSGRDTGELFF

clone size: -
J gene: TRBJ2-7
D gene: TRBD2
V gene: TRBV12-5
CDR3 DNA: TGTGCTAGTGGTTTGGGCTTAGGGAGGGCTATCGAGCAGTACTTC
CDR3 protein: CASGLGLGRAIEQYF

clone size: -
J gene: TRBJ2-7
D gene: TRBD1
V gene: TRBV27
CDR3 DNA: TGTGCCAGCAACACTATCCCGGGACAGGGGGCCTACGAGCAGTACTTC
CDR3 protein: CASNTIPGQGAYEQYF

clone size: -
J gene: TRBJ1-3
D gene: -
V gene: TRBV10-3
CDR3 DNA: TGTGCCATCAGTGAACCCGGGGCTGGAAACACCATATATTTT
CDR3 protein: CAISEPGAGNTIYF

clone size: few
J gene: TRBJ2-7
D gene: -
V gene: TRBV7-9
CDR3 DNA: TGTGCCAGCAGCCGCGGTTCCACCTACGAGCAGTACTTC
CDR3 protein: CASSRGSTYEQYF

clone size: -
J gene: TRBJ2-2
D gene: TRBD2
V gene: TRBV9
CDR3 DNA: TGTGCCAGCAGCGTCCTTAGCGGGTGGGATAACACCGGGGAGCTGTTTTTT
CDR3 protein: CASSVLSGWDNTGELFF

clone size: -
J gene: TRBJ1-2
D gene: -
V gene: TRBV28
CDR3 DNA: TGTGCCAGCAGTTCCACCTCAGGTCGTGATGGCTACACCTTC
CDR3 protein: CASSSTSGRDGYTF

clone size: -
J gene: TRBJ2-5
D gene: -
V gene: TRBV5-1
CDR3 DNA: TGCGCCAGCAGCCCGGCGGGTGGGGAAGAGACCCAGTACTTC
CDR3 protein: CASSPAGGEETQYF

clone size: few
J gene: TRBJ2-7
D gene: -
V gene: TRBV7-2
CDR3 DNA: TGTGCCAGCAGGCGGGACCGGCGGACCTACGAGCAGTACTTC
CDR3 protein: CASRRDRRTYEQYF

clone size: -
J gene: TRBJ2-3
D gene: TRBD2
V gene: TRBV13
CDR3 DNA: TGTGCCAGCAGCCTGAGCGGGGCCTCCACAGATACGCAGTATTTT
CDR3 protein: CASSLSGASTDTQYF

clone size: -
J gene: TRBJ1-6
D gene: -
V gene: TRBV6-5
CDR3 DNA: TGTGCCACCAAAGAGGGAGTCAATAATTCACCCCTCCACTTT
CDR3 protein: CATKEGVNNSPLHF

clone size: -
J gene: TRBJ2-5
D gene: TRBD1
V gene: TRBV28
CDR3 DNA: TGTGCCAGCAGTTTAGACCCAGGGGGTTTTGGACAAGAGACCCAGTACTTC
CDR3 protein: CASSLDPGGFGQETQYF

clone size: -
J gene: TRBJ2-1
D gene: -
V gene: TRBV27
CDR3 DNA: TGTGCCAGCAGTTTGCATACAGGGAAGGGCTCCTACAATGAGCAGTTCTTC
CDR3 protein: CASSLHTGKGSYNEQFF

clone size: -
J gene: TRBJ1-1
D gene: -
V gene: TRBV6-1
CDR3 DNA: TGTGCCAGCAGTGAAAATAGGAACACTGAAGCTTTCTTT
CDR3 protein: CASSENRNTEAFF

clone size: -
J gene: TRBJ2-3
D gene: -
V gene: TRBV6-1
CDR3 DNA: TGTGCCAGCAGTGAAGCTAGGTGGGCGGGTACGCAGTATTTT
CDR3 protein: CASSEARWAGTQYF

clone size: -
J gene: TRBJ2-3
D gene: -
V gene: TRBV5-4
CDR3 DNA: TGTGCCAGCAGCGGGGGGTGGGCCGCAGATACGCAGTATTTT
CDR3 protein: CASSGGWAADTQYF

clone size: -
J gene: TRBJ1-2
D gene: TRBD1
V gene: TRBV5-1
CDR3 DNA: TGCGCCAGCAGCTTGGCGGGACAGAGCAAGGACTATGGCTACACCTTC
CDR3 protein: CASSLAGQSKDYGYTF

clone size: -
J gene: TRBJ1-5
D gene: -
V gene: TRBV5-6
CDR3 DNA: TGTGCCAGCAGCTTCAAGGGGACTTATAGCAATCAGCCCCAGCATTTT
CDR3 protein: CASSFKGTYSNQPQHF

clone size: -
J gene: TRBJ2-3
D gene: -
V gene: TRBV27
CDR3 DNA: TGTGCCAGCAGTTTAATGCGGAGCACAGATACGCAGTATTTT
CDR3 protein: CASSLMRSTDTQYF

clone size: -
J gene: TRBJ1-5
D gene: TRBD1
V gene: TRBV7-9
CDR3 DNA: TGTGCCAGCAGCTTGGGGACAGGGGGACTATCCAGCAATCAGCCCCAGCATTTT
CDR3 protein: CASSLGTGGLSSNQPQHF

clone size: -
J gene: TRBJ2-5
D gene: -
V gene: TRBV27
CDR3 DNA: TGTGCCAGCAGTCCGATATACCCCGGACAGTTACAAGAGACCCAGTACTTC
CDR3 protein: CASSPIYPGQLQETQYF

clone size: -
J gene: TRBJ1-1
D gene: TRBD1
V gene: TRBV14
CDR3 DNA: TGTGCCAGCAGCCCCCAGGGGGTGGGTGAAGCTTTCTTT
CDR3 protein: CASSPQGVGEAFF

clone size: once
J gene: TRBJ2-1
D gene: -
V gene: TRBV10-1
CDR3 DNA: TGCGCCAGCAGTGAGGGTCCGCGTCGGTTCTTC
CDR3 protein: CASSEGPRRFF

clone size: -
J gene: TRBJ2-3
D gene: TRBD1
V gene: TRBV12-5
CDR3 DNA: TGTGCTAGTGGTCCGGGACAGGGGGCAGATACGCAGTATTTT
CDR3 protein: CASGPGQGADTQYF

clone size: -
J gene: TRBJ1-5
D gene: -
V gene: TRBV18
CDR3 DNA: TGTGCCAGCTCACTCCGAGGGTCCGCGCAGTATCAGCCCCAGCATTTT
CDR3 protein: CASSLRGSAQYQPQHF

clone size: -
J gene: TRBJ2-3
D gene: -
V gene: TRBV27
CDR3 DNA: TGTGCCAGCAGTTTAGGGCTCAACACAGATACGCAGTATTTT
CDR3 protein: CASSLGLNTDTQYF

clone size: few
J gene: TRBJ2-2
D gene: -
V gene: TRBV7-9
CDR3 DNA: TGTTCCAGCAGCTTACTAGCCGGGGAGCTGTTTTTT
CDR3 protein: CSSSLLAGELFF

clone size: -
J gene: TRBJ2-3
D gene: TRBD1
V gene: TRBV11-2
CDR3 DNA: TGTGCCAGCAGATGGACAGGCGGGGATACGCAGTATTTT
CDR3 protein: CASRWTGGDTQYF

clone size: -
J gene: TRBJ2-7
D gene: -
V gene: TRBV18
CDR3 DNA: TGTGCCAGCTCAGATGGGCCAGGGTTCGAGCAGTACTTC
CDR3 protein: CASSDGPGFEQYF

clone size: -
J gene: TRBJ2-2
D gene: TRBD2
V gene: TRBV4-2
CDR3 DNA: TGTGCCAGCAGCCAAGAATCTGTTAGCGGGGGGGCAGGGTTCGCCGGGGAGCTGTTTTTT
CDR3 protein: CASSQESVSGGAGFAGELFF

clone size: -
J gene: TRBJ2-2
D gene: TRBD1
V gene: TRBV4-2
CDR3 DNA: TGTGCCAGCAGCCCACAGGGGAGAATCTCCGGGGAGCTGTTTTTT
CDR3 protein: CASSPQGRISGELFF

clone size: -
J gene: TRBJ1-6
D gene: -
V gene: TRBV6-5
CDR3 DNA: TGTGCCAGCTTCCCAGGTTATAATTCACCCCTCCACTTT
CDR3 protein: CASFPGYNSPLHF

clone size: -
J gene: TRBJ2-1
D gene: TRBD2
V gene: TRBV6-6
CDR3 DNA: TGTGCCAGCATCGAGGTAGCGGGCGGGAATGAGCAGTTCTTC
CDR3 protein: CASIEVAGGNEQFF

clone size: -
J gene: TRBJ2-2
D gene: -
V gene: TRBV11-2
CDR3 DNA: TGTGCCAGCAGCTTAGTGTCCCCTCGTGCCGGGGAGCTGTTTTTT
CDR3 protein: CASSLVSPRAGELFF

clone size: -
J gene: TRBJ2-2
D gene: -
V gene: TRBV7-6
CDR3 DNA: TGTGCCAGCAGCTCTGCCGGGACACCAACCGGGGAGCTGTTTTTT
CDR3 protein: CASSSAGTPTGELFF

clone size: once
J gene: TRBJ1-4
D gene: -
V gene: TRBV7-2
CDR3 DNA: TGTGCCAGCAGCTTAGGACTGAATGGGGAAAAACTGTTTTTT
CDR3 protein: CASSLGLNGEKLFF

clone size: -
J gene: TRBJ2-3
D gene: TRBD2
V gene: TRBV2
CDR3 DNA: TGTGCCAGCACCCCGGGAGGGCAGGGGCGGTATTTT
CDR3 protein: CASTPGGQGRYF

clone size: few
J gene: TRBJ1-1
D gene: TRBD1
V gene: TRBV7-2
CDR3 DNA: TGTGCCAGCAGCCACAGGGGTCTGAACACTGAAGCTTTCTTT
CDR3 protein: CASSHRGLNTEAFF

clone size: -
J gene: TRBJ2-7
D gene: TRBD1
V gene: TRBV11-2
CDR3 DNA: TGTGCCAGCAGCTTAGGGGGACAGGGGAGCTACGAGCAGTACTTC
CDR3 protein: CASSLGGQGSYEQYF

clone size: few
J gene: TRBJ2-7
D gene: TRBD2
V gene: TRBV7-6
CDR3 DNA: TGTGCCAGCAGCCAGGGGCCCCCGGGGACTAGCGGTACCTACGAGCAGTACTTC
CDR3 protein: CASSQGPPGTSGTYEQYF

clone size: -
J gene: TRBJ2-7
D gene: -
V gene: TRBV2
CDR3 DNA: TGTGCCAGCAGTGAAGACGGGATACGGTACGAGCAGTACTTC
CDR3 protein: CASSEDGIRYEQYF

clone size: -
J gene: TRBJ1-1
D gene: -
V gene: TRBV18
CDR3 DNA: TGTGCCAGCTCACCAGGGACAGAAGCTTTCTTT
CDR3 protein: CASSPGTEAFF

clone size: -
J gene: TRBJ1-5
D gene: -
V gene: TRBV4-3
CDR3 DNA: TGCGCCAGCAGCCAAGATGGTCTTGGAGGGAATCAGCCCCAGCATTTT
CDR3 protein: CASSQDGLGGNQPQHF